This TCR beta chain emerged from a study of T cells in Graves' hyperthyroidism and ophthalmopathy. Study findings and constraints: Most clonotypes that expanded in the thyroid above 0.001 also showed up in blood. The model made its ophthalmopathy prediction, and onset followed a median about 5.9 months later.

A word on this clonotype: Antigen unknown.

Regions amplified from RNA transcripts were the TCR beta CDR3 regions. First-round RT-PCR of the TCR CDR3 relied on the HTBI primer set. TCRdb called the multiplex PCR reads again in MiXCR, with one record for every CDR3 protein. Seen here are some 510,000 distinct CDR3 sequences, around 20% observed once, and the top ten hold 26%. Newly diagnosed hyperthyroidism patients aged 18 to 65 years had disease lasting under 2 months. On the basis of clinical symptoms, serum thyroxine and TRAb, thyroid ultrasound and orbital computed tomography, diagnoses were made. This CDR3 has 17 amino acids. Trimming removed 2 bases at V and 0 bases at J, with 20 bases between. Per the germline V gene, CDR1 is DFQATT and CDR2 is SNEGSKA (reference sequence).

The TCR originated in a man in his late teens or twenties with Graves' hyperthyroidism. The rearrangement links TRBV20-1 to TRBJ2-7; TRBD2 might be the D (7 bases). Sequenced material: blood. The DNA for the CDR3 is TGCAGTGCTAGAAGGGGGAGGGAGGGTACAAGCTCCTACGAGCAGTACTTC. Protein: CSARRGREGTSSYEQYF.